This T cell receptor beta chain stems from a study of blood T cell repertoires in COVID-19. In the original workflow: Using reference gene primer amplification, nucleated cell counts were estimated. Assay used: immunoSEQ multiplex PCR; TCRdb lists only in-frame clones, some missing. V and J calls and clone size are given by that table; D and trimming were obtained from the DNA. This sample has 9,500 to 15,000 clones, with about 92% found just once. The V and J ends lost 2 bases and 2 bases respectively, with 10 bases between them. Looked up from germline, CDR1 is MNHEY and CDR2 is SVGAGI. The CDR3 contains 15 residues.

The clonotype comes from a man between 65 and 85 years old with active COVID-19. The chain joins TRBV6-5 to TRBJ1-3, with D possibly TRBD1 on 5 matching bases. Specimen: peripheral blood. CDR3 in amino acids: CASSYDWGAGNTIYF. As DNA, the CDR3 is TGTGCCAGCAGTTACGATTGGGGGGCTGGAAACACCATATATTTT.